Listed here are 24 T cell receptor beta chains from one sample, sequenced in a study of tumor-infiltrating lymphocytes in primary liver carcinoma (dated by TCRdb to the late 2010s). Sequencing was carried out with an Illumina HiSeq 2500. A constant-region primer and ProtoScript II reverse transcriptase were used to reverse-transcribe TCRbeta-specific cDNA from around 530 ng total RNA. Construction of the TCRbeta libraries relied on three nested rounds of multiplex PCR, following a slightly modified ARM-PCR procedure. Multiplex TRBV1-TRBV30 forward primers and a Cbeta reverse primer were used in the first two PCR rounds, each of which was run for around 9 cycles. TCRdb reprocessing: public reads trimmed at Q25 with fastp, clones called with MiXCR, in-frame beta chains kept. Each entry is one CDR3 protein sequence, shown with its most common DNA and genes. The sample table shows around 35,000 distinct CDR3 sequences, and 75% are seen once. In total, the top ten clones hold around 40% of the sample.

Without any cell sorting, total RNA and DNA were co-extracted from roughly 21-30 mg of bulk tissue using the AllPrep DNA/RNA mini kit. The source material was tumor-adjacent normal liver tissue. The receptors were sampled from a man aged 35 to 55 with primary liver carcinoma and hepatitis B virus infection.

Comment on this clonotype: Its ends do not fully match the called genes, so a read error is possible. V usage is TRBV5-5 and J usage is TRBJ2-1; D uncertain. CDR3 length: 13 residues. CDR1 SGHKS and CDR2 YYEKEE come from the germline V gene (reference sequence). CDR3 region: CARSYRTGDEQFF. In DNA form, the CDR3 reads TGTGCCAGAAGCTACCGAACGGGCGATGAGCAGTTCTTC.

Comments on this clonotype: The junction shows a germline mismatch at one end, possibly a read error. The chain is built from TRBV6-1 and TRBJ2-7; possible D gene TRBD1, 6 bases. The germline V gene has CDR1 MNHNS and CDR2 SASEGT. This CDR3 region has 17 residues. The CDR3 DNA reads as TGTGCCAGCAGTGAAGGGGCCGGCAGGGGTAACGTGTACGATCAGTACTTC. Its protein is CASSEGAGRGNVYDQYF.

Turning to this clonotype: The junction shows a germline mismatch at one end, possibly a read error. The chain recombines TRBV6-5 with TRBJ2-5; D may correspond to TRBD1 or TRBD2 (7 bases each). Germline lookup yields CDR1 MNHEY and CDR2 SVGAGI. The CDR3 totals 16 residues. CDR3 nucleotides: TGTGCCATCGGATCCGGGATAGGGGGCGCGGGAGAGACCCAGTGCTTC. It is translated as CAIGSGIGGAGETQCF.

This clonotype was detected once. A much larger clone is a single base away; this may be a read error. V is TRBV2 and J is TRBJ1-3, with unresolved D. CDR1 and CDR2 from the germline V gene are SNHLY and FYNNEI. The CDR3 is 12 amino acids. The CDR3 DNA follows: TGTGCCAGGGGGTCTGGTGGAAACCCCATATATTTT. Translation: CARGSGGNPIYF.

On this clonotype itself: A read error is likely, as this CDR3 ends without the conserved phenylalanine or tryptophan. The rearrangement links TRBV11-2 to TRBJ2-1, with TRBD1 as a possible D gene (5 bases). Germline V lookup: CDR1 SGHAT, CDR2 FQNNGV. V was clipped by 5 bases and J by 8 bases, with 16 bases between them. This CDR3 spans 14 amino acids. CDR3 coding DNA: TGTGCCAGCAGCCTGTCTGGCTTGGGGCATGAGCAGTTCTTA. This codes for CASSLSGLGHEQFL.

A word on this clonotype: Because it lacks the conserved phenylalanine or tryptophan at the end, this CDR3 is likely a read error. This chain uses TRBV5-6 with TRBJ2-7; D gene ambiguous. The V gene's germline CDR1 is SGHDT and CDR2 YYEEEE. The length of the CDR3 is 14 residues. In DNA form, the CDR3 reads TGTGCCAGCGGCTTATGGGGAAGTTCCTACGAGCAGTACTTA. Translated, it gives CASGLWGSSYEQYL.

Details on this clonotype: Without the conserved terminal phenylalanine or tryptophan, this CDR3 likely stems from a read error. The chain combines TRBV29-1 with TRBJ2-4; TRBD1 is a possible D gene (5 bases). Germline V gene lookup returns CDR1 SQVTM and CDR2 ANQGSEA. The CDR3 is 15 amino acids. CDR3 nucleotide sequence: TGCATCGCCACAGGACGGAGCCTAGCCAAAAACATTCAGTACTCC. Encoded protein: CIATGRSLAKNIQYS.

This clonotype is medium-sized by share. The chain employs TRBV4-1 and TRBJ2-1; D unresolved. Trimming cost V 0 bases and J 0 bases, with 9 bases left between them. The CDR3 totals 16 residues. Germline V gene data show CDR1 as MGHRA and CDR2 as YSYEKL. CDR3 sequence (DNA): TGCGCCAGCAGCCAAGATCGGACCCCCTCCTACAATGAGCAGTTCTTC. This codes for CASSQDRTPSYNEQFF.

This clonotype appeared a single time. The germline gene is not matched at one end of the junction; a read error may be the cause. The chain combines TRBV6-4 with TRBJ2-5; 9 bases are a match to TRBD2. The V gene's germline CDR1 is MRHNA and CDR2 SNTAGT. CDR3 size: 14 residues. The CDR3 protein is CVSSRAGGDETQYF. CDR3 sequence (DNA): TGTGTCAGCAGTCGAGCGGGAGGAGATGAGACCCAGTACTTC.

The chain links TRBV7-2 to TRBJ2-3; no reliable D call. This CDR3 has 15 residues. Germline V lookup: CDR1 SGHTA, CDR2 FQGNSA. With 1 base removed from V and 1 base from J, the gap between germline ends came to 9 bases. The CDR3 sequence is CASSLVGQGTDTQYF. CDR3 DNA sequence: TGTGCCAGCAGCTTAGTAGGTCAGGGCACAGATACGCAGTATTTT.

A word on this clonotype: This CDR3 is missing its conserved last phenylalanine or tryptophan, likely due to a read error. This chain uses TRBV12-3 or TRBV12-4 with TRBJ2-1, with 7 bases matching TRBD2. The CDR3 runs to 15 residues. Trimming took 2 bases from V and 3 from J; bases not matched to a gene: 4. The CDR3 spells CASSLTGGSYNEQFS. The DNA of the CDR3 is TGTGCCAGCAGTTTAACGGGCGGGAGCTACAATGAGCAGTTCTCC.

By sample share, this clonotype is medium-sized. This chain connects TRBV5-4 to TRBJ1-5; D gene ambiguous. The CDR3 sequence is 15 residues long. The V end lost 4 bases, the J end lost 0 bases, and 11 bases lay between the germline ends. Per the germline V gene, CDR1 is SGHNT and CDR2 is YYREEE (reference sequence). CDR3 amino acids: CASSRDGNSNQPQHF. CDR3 nucleotide sequence: TGTGCCAGCAGCCGCGACGGAAATAGCAATCAGCCCCAGCATTTT.

CDR3 nucleotides: TGCAGCGTTGAAGACCTCTCTCCCTCCTACGAGCAGTACTTC. Translated: CSVEDLSPSYEQYF. The rearrangement joins TRBV29-1 to TRBJ2-7; D remains ambiguous. This CDR3 contains 14 residues. The germline gives CDR1 SQVTM, CDR2 ANQGSEA. The V end was cut by 0 bases, the J end by 0 bases, with 9 bases between.

As concerns this clonotype: One junction end disagrees with the germline gene, perhaps due to a read error. The chain is built from TRBV11-2 and TRBJ2-5; 8 bases are a match to TRBD2. This CDR3 comprises 14 residues. CDR1 and CDR2 from the germline V gene are SGHAT and FQNNGV. The CDR3 bases are TGTGCCAGTAGCCTCAGCGGGGGACAAGAGACCCAATACTTC. Amino acid sequence: CASSLSGGQETQYF.

As for this clonotype: Since the CDR3 does not end with the conserved phenylalanine or tryptophan, this likely comes from a read error. This rearrangement joins TRBV10-3 to TRBJ2-2; maybe TRBD2 (5 bases). The V and J ends lost 6 bases and 9 bases respectively, with 11 bases between them. The CDR3 totals 12 residues. Germline loops: CDR1 ENHRY, CDR2 SYGVKD. The CDR3 sequence is CAISETTRELFL. In DNA, the CDR3 is TGTGCCATCAGCGAGACTACCCGGGAGCTGTTTCTT.

This clonotype was seen a few times. This CDR3 is missing its conserved last phenylalanine or tryptophan, likely due to a read error. The chain links TRBV13 to TRBJ2-5; 9 nucleotides line up with TRBD2. Germline assignment: CDR1 PRHDT and CDR2 FYEKMQ (reference sequence). The CDR3 covers 16 residues. CDR3 in DNA: TGTGCTAGCAGCTTAATGACTAGCGGCCACCAAGAGACCCAGTACCTC. This gives the protein CASSLMTSGHQETQYL.

As to this clonotype: This could be a read error, since a much larger clone is one nucleotide away. The chain employs TRBV11-1 and TRBJ2-5, with a possible D match to TRBD2 (5 bases). CDR1 SGHAT and CDR2 FQDESV come from the germline V gene (reference sequence). The CDR3 spans 14 residues. The CDR3 here is CVSSLQRTQETQYF. The CDR3 nucleotides read TGTGTCAGCAGCTTACAGCGGACCCAAGAGACCCAGTACTTC. Using reference TRBV11-1 and TRBJ2-5 for the parts outside the CDR3, the full variable domain is EAEVAQSPRYKITEKSQAVAFWCDPISGHATLYWYRQILGQGPELLVQFQDESVVDDSQLPKDRFSAERLKGVDSTLKIQPAELGDSAMYLCVSSLQRTQETQYFGPGTRLLVL.

This clonotype was counted only a few times. Its ends do not fully match the called genes, so a read error is possible. V and J are TRBV4-3 and TRBJ2-3, with D perhaps assigned TRBD1 or TRBD2 (6 bases each). The CDR3 runs to 17 residues. Germline lookup yields CDR1 LGHNA and CDR2 YSLEER. The CDR3 DNA is TGCGCCAGTAGCCAAGAAGGGGGGCGGGACAACCCAGATACGCAGTATTTT. Its protein is CASSQEGGRDNPDTQYF.

About this clonotype itself: Mismatch with germline at one junction end may stem from a read error. The gene calls are TRBV6-1 and TRBJ2-5; tentative D call: TRBD2 (6 bases). CDR1 is MNHNS and CDR2 is SASEGT in the germline V gene. The CDR3 is 15 residues long. Here the CDR3 DNA reads TGTGCTAGCAGTGATCAATCGGGGGACCAAGAGACCCAGAACTTC. Translated: CASSDQSGDQETQNF.

With respect to this clonotype: One end of the junction varies from germline; a read error may be responsible. V usage is TRBV12-3 or TRBV12-4 and J usage is TRBJ2-7; tentatively, D is TRBD1 or TRBD2 (5 bases each). This CDR3 contains 14 residues. The CDR3 loop reads CASSPGTSLYEHYF. The CDR3 DNA reads TGTGCTAGCAGTCCCGGGACCAGCCTCTACGAGCATTACTTC.

The chain uses TRBV6-1 and TRBJ2-7; possible D gene TRBD1, 6 bases. In germline, CDR1 is MNHNS, CDR2 SASEGT. Trimming stripped 3 bases from V and 4 bases from J, with 16 bases between. The CDR3 length is 15 residues. CDR3: CASSEGTWRAYEQYF. In nucleotides, the CDR3 is TGTGCCAGCAGTGAGGGGACATGGAGAGCGTACGAGCAGTACTTC.

For this clonotype: The junction departs from germline at one end; a sequencing error may be responsible. This sequence joins TRBV6-1 and TRBJ2-2; TRBD1 matches 7 bases. CDR1 MNHNS and CDR2 SASEGT come from the germline V gene. CDR3 length: 14 residues. The CDR3, as DNA: TGTGCCAGCAATGCCACAGGGGACACCGGGGAGCTGATTTTT. Translating gives CASNATGDTGELIF.

With regard to this clonotype: At one boundary the junction diverges from the germline segment, which might be a read error. The chain employs TRBV11-3 and TRBJ2-3, with unresolved D. This CDR3 region has 13 residues. Germline loops: CDR1 SGHNT, CDR2 YENEEA. Written as DNA, the CDR3 is TGTACCAGCAGCCTTTTATTTGGGTATACGCAGTATTTT. This gives the protein CTSSLLFGYTQYF.

As regards this clonotype: Mismatch with germline at one junction end may stem from a read error. The chain carries TRBV14 and TRBJ1-1; D gene ambiguous. CDR3 length: 15 residues. Per germline, CDR1 SGHDN and CDR2 FVKESK. The CDR3 coding sequence is TGTGCCAGTAACCAGCGGGGATTAATGAACAATGAAACTTTCTTT. Translating it yields CASNQRGLMNNETFF.